This TCR beta chain appears in the sequencing data of a study of technical replicates of blood from a handful of donors (dated by TCRdb to between 2016 and 2019). On this clone: Its antigen has not been determined. No base quality information exists; no much larger clone differs at one position.

Via the germline V gene, CDR1 is SGHVS and CDR2 FQNEAQ. The junction shows trimming of 1 base on V and 2 bases on J, plus 12 bases between the germline ends. From the cysteine up to the phenylalanine, the CDR3 has a length of 16 residues. The sequence is cut down to CDR3 DNA, 48 bases in frame from base 1. The library was made by the immunoSEQ multiplex PCR assay. The source is immuneACCESS, and TCRdb retained only in-frame sequences with V and J called. Part of the clones is not carried over; for the studies checked, unresolved V genes explain less than half of this, and the remainder is unexplained. Within this sample are some 60,000 clones, with just under 95% of them counted one time only. The leading ten clones occupy approximately 2.9% of the sample.

This TCR was recovered from a human donor in good health. Some clones in this sample may be carry-over from other donors' samples. Recombination joined TRBV7-8 with TRBJ1-5, with an unclear D gene assignment. The specimen was PBMCs. The CDR3 region reads CASSLGGRNGNQPQHF. The DNA sequence is given as TGTGCCAGCAGCTTAGGAGGGAGAAACGGCAATCAGCCCCAGCATTTT. The CDR3, completed at both ends by the reference TRBV7-8 and TRBJ1-5 genes, gives the full variable domain GAGVSQSPRYKVAKRGQDVALRCDPISGHVSLFWYQQALGQGPEFLTYFQNEAQLDKSGLPSDRFFAERPEGSVSTLKIQRTQQEDSAVYLCASSLGGRNGNQPQHFGDGTRLSIL.